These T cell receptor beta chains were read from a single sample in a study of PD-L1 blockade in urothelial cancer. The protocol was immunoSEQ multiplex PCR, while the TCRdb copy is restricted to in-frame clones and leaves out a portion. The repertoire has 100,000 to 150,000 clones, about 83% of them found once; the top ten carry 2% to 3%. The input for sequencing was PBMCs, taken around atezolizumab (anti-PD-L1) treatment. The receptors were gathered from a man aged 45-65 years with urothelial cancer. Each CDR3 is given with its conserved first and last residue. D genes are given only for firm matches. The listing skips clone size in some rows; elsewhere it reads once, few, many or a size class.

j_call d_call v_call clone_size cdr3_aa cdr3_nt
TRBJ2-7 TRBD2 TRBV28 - CASSLLDPGGTYEQYF TGTGCCAGCAGTTTACTGGATCCGGGGGGTACGTACGAGCAGTACTTC
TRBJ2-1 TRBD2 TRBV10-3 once CAISVETSGGRNEQFF TGTGCCATCAGTGTTGAGACTAGCGGGGGCAGAAATGAGCAGTTCTTC
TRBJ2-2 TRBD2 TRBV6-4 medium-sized CASSGLAGANTGELFF TGTGCCAGCAGTGGACTAGCGGGAGCGAACACCGGGGAGCTGTTTTTT
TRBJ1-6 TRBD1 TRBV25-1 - CASSEAGQGDNSPLHF TGTGCCAGCAGTGAAGCCGGACAGGGCGATAATTCACCCCTCCACTTT
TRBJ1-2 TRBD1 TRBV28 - CASSSRQRTGTGYGYTF TGTGCCAGCAGTTCCCGCCAGCGGACAGGGACGGGCTATGGCTACACCTTC
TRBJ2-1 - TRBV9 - CASSPSRNEQFF TGTGCCAGCAGCCCCAGTCGCAATGAGCAGTTCTTC
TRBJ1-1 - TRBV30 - CAWSESGRSEAFF TGTGCCTGGAGTGAATCCGGGAGGTCTGAAGCTTTCTTT
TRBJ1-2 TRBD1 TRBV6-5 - CASSDRGLGGYTF TGTGCCAGCAGTGACAGGGGGCTCGGCGGCTACACCTTC
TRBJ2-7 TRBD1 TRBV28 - CASSLSRQGGFYEQYF TGTGCCAGCAGTTTATCCCGACAGGGCGGTTTCTACGAGCAGTACTTC
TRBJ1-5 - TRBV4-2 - CASSQGRNQPQHF TGTGCCAGCAGCCAAGGGCGCAATCAGCCCCAGCATTTT
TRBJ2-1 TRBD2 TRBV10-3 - CAISGGLAGSYNEQFF TGTGCCATCAGTGGGGGACTAGCGGGTTCCTACAATGAGCAGTTCTTC
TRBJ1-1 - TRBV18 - CASQIGALNTEAFF TGTGCCAGCCAAATTGGGGCCCTGAACACTGAAGCTTTCTTT
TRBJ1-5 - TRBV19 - CASSSFREVDQPQHF TGTGCCAGTAGCTCCTTCCGGGAGGTGGATCAGCCCCAGCATTTT
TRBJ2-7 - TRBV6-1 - CAILSGARDFYEQYF TGTGCCATCCTAAGTGGGGCGCGGGATTTCTACGAGCAGTACTTC
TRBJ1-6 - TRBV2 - CASSLSENNSPLHF TGTGCCAGCAGCCTCAGCGAGAATAATTCACCCCTCCACTTT
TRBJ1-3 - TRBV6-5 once CASSVRDSGNTIYF TGTGCCAGCAGTGTCCGGGACTCTGGAAACACCATATATTTT
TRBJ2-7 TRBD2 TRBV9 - CASSATSGRAHEQYF TGTGCCAGCAGCGCCACTAGCGGGAGGGCCCACGAGCAGTACTTC
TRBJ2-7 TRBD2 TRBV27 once CASRNKAGTSYEQYF TGTGCCAGCAGAAATAAAGCGGGAACCTCCTACGAGCAGTACTTC
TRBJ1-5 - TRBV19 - CASSMRDINQPQHF TGTGCCAGTAGTATGCGGGATATCAATCAGCCCCAGCATTTT
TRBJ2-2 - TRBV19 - CASSMGQNTGELFF TGTGCCAGTAGTATGGGACAGAACACCGGGGAGCTGTTTTTT
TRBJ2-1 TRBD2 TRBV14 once CASSHSGDSSYNEQFF TGTGCCAGCAGCCATAGCGGGGATAGCTCCTACAATGAGCAGTTCTTC
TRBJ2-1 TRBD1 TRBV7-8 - CASSGTGGYNEQFF TGTGCCAGCAGCGGGACAGGGGGGTACAATGAGCAGTTCTTC
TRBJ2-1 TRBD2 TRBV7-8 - CASSLARGSGSKPYNEQFF TGTGCCAGCAGCTTAGCGAGGGGTAGCGGGAGTAAACCCTACAATGAGCAGTTCTTC
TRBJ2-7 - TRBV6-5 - CASSYSFGDSYEQYF TGTGCCAGCAGTTACTCGTTCGGGGACTCCTACGAGCAGTACTTC
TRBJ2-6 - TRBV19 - CASRAHSGANVLTF TGTGCCAGTAGGGCACACTCTGGGGCCAACGTCCTGACTTTC
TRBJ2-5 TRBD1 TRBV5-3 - CARSFRDRGRSETQYF TGTGCCAGAAGCTTCCGGGACAGGGGGCGCAGTGAGACCCAGTACTTC
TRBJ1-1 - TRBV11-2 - CASSLNRGNTEAFF TGTGCCAGCAGCTTAAACCGCGGGAACACTGAAGCTTTCTTT
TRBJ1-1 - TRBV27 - CASSPRRRGGNTEAFF TGTGCCAGCAGCCCCCGGCGCAGGGGCGGGAACACTGAAGCTTTCTTT
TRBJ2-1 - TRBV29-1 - CSDLRQGGQWEQFF TGCAGCGACCTGAGACAGGGAGGACAATGGGAGCAGTTCTTC
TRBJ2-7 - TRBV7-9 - CASSLPGTSDYEQYF TGTGCCAGCAGCCTCCCCGGGACTTCTGACTACGAGCAGTACTTC